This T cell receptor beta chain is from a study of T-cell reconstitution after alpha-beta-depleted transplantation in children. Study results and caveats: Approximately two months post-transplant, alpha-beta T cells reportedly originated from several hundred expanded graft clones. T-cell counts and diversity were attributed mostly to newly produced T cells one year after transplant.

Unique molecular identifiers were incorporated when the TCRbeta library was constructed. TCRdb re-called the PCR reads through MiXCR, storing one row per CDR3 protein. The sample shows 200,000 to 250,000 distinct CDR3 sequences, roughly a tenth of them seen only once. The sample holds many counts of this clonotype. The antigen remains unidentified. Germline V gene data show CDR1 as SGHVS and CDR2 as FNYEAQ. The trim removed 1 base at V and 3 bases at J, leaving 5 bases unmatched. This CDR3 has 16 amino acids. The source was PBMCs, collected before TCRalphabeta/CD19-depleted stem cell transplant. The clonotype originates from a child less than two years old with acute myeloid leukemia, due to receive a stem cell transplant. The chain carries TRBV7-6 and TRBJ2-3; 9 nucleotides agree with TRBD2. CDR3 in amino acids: CASSLGSGRVTDTQYF. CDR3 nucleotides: TGTGCCAGCAGCTTAGGTAGCGGGAGAGTGACAGATACGCAGTATTTT.